This TCR beta chain emerged from a study of Ad26.COV2.S vaccination and SARS-CoV-2 variants. Across the whole study: Doses of Ad26.COV2.S were injected into muscle once or twice, 56 days apart.

V lost 0 bases and J 5 bases, leaving 14 bases between the germline ends. This CDR3 region has 15 residues. Germline loops: CDR1 SGDLS, CDR2 YYNGEE. Produced via immunoSEQ multiplex PCR; TCRdb's table is partial and in-frame only. In the table there are 350,000 to 500,000 clones, 90% of which are singletons. Treatment meaning: roughly 19 received Ad26.COV2.S at low or high dose, single or two shots; roughly five received placebo; per-sample allocation not given. Sampling took place 63 days after the first vaccine or placebo injection. An 18-55-year-old adult in Boston served as donor. Sample: peripheral blood, taken in a trial of Ad26.COV2.S vaccine versus placebo. V is TRBV9 and J is TRBJ1-2, with D maybe TRBD1 (5 bases). The clonotype was recovered from a person between 18 and 59 years old who received the Ad26.COV2.S COVID-19 vaccine or a placebo. This CDR3 is CASSVGSGPRYGYTF. The CDR3 DNA is TGTGCCAGCAGCGTAGGATCAGGGCCCAGATATGGCTACACCTTC.